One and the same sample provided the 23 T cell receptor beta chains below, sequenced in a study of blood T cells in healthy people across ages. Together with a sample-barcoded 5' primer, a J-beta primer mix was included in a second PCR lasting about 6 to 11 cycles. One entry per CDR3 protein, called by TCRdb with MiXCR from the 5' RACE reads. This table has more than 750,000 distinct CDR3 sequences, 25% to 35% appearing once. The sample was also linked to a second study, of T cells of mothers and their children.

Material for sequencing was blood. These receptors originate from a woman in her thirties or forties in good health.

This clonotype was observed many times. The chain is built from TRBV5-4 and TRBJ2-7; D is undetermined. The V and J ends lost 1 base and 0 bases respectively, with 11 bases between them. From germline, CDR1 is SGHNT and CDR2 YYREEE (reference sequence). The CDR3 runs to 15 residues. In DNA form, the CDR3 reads TGTGCCAGCAGCTTGCCCCCCACGAGCTCCTACGAGCAGTACTTC. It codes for CASSLPPTSSYEQYF.

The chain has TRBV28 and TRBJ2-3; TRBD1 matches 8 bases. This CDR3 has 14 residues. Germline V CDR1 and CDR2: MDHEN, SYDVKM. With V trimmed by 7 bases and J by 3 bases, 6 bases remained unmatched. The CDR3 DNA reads TGTGCCAGCAATAAACAGGGGGGAACAGATACGCAGTATTTT. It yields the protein CASNKQGGTDTQYF. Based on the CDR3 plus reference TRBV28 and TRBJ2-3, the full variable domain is DVKVTQSSRYLVKRTGEKVFLECVQDMDHENMFWYRQDPGLGLRLIYFSYDVKMKEKGDIPEGYSVSREKKERFSLILESASTNQTSMYLCASNKQGGTDTQYFGPGTRLTVL.

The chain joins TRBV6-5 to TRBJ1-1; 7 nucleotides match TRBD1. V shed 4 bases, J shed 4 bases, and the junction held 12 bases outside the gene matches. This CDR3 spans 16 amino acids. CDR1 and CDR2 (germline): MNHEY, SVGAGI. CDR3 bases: TGTGCCAGCAGTTTAACCCTTGACAGGGTCGGCACTGAAGCTTTCTTT. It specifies CASSLTLDRVGTEAFF.

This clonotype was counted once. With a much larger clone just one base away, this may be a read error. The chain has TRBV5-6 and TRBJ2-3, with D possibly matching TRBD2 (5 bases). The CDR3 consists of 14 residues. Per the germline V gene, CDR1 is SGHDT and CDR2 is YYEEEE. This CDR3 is CASSLGTYGDTRYF. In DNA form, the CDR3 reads TGTGCCAGCAGCTTGGGGACTTATGGGGATACGCGGTATTTT.

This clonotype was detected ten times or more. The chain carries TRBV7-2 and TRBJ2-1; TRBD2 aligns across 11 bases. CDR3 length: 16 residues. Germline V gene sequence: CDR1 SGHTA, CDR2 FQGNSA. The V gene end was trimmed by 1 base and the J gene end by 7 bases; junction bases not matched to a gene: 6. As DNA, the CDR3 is TGTGCCAGCAGCTTAGACCGACTAGCGGGGAGGAATGAGCAGTTCTTC. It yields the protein CASSLDRLAGRNEQFF.

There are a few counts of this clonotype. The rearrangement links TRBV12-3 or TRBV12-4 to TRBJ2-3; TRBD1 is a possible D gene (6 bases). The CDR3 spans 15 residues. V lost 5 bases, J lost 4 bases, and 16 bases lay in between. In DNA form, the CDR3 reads TGTGCCAGCAGTCCCTGGGGGCTAGCTTCAGATACGCAGTATTTT. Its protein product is CASSPWGLASDTQYF.

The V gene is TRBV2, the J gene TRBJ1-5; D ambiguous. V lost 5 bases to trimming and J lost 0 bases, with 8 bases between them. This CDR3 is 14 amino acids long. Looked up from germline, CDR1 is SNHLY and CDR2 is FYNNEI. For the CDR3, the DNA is TGTGCCAGCAGTCGCCAGTATAGCAATCAGCCCCAGCATTTT. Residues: CASSRQYSNQPQHF. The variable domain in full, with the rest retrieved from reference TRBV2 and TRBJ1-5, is EPEVTQTPSHQVTQMGQEVILRCVPISNHLYFYWYRQILGQKVEFLVSFYNNEISEKSEIFDDQFSVERPDGSNFTLKIRSTKLEDSAMYFCASSRQYSNQPQHFGDGTRLSIL.

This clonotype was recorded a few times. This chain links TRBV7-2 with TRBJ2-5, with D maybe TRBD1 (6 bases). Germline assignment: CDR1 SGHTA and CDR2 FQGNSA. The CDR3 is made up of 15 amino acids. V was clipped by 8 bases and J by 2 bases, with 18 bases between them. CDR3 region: CASQRQQGPQETQYF. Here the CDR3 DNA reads TGTGCCAGCCAACGACAGCAGGGGCCTCAAGAGACCCAGTACTTC.

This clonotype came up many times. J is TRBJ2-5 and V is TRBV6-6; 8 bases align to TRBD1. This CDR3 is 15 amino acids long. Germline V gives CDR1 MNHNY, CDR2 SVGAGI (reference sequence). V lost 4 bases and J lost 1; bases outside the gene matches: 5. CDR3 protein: CASSFQGAGQETQYF. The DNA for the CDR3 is TGTGCCAGCAGTTTTCAGGGGGCGGGCCAAGAGACCCAGTACTTC.

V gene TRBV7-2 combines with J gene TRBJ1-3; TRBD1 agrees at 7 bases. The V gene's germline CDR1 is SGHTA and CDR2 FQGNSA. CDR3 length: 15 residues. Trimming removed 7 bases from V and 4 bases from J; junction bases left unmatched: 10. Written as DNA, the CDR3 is TGTGCCAGCACCGCGACAGGGAGTAAAGGAAACACCATATATTTT. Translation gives CASTATGSKGNTIYF.

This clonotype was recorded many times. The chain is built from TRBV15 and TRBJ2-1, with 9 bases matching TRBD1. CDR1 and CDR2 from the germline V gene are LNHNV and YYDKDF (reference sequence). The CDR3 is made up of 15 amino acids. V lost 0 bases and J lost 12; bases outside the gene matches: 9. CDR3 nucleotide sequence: TGTGCCACCAGCAGAGACAAACCCGGACAGGGGATGCAGTTCTTC. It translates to CATSRDKPGQGMQFF.

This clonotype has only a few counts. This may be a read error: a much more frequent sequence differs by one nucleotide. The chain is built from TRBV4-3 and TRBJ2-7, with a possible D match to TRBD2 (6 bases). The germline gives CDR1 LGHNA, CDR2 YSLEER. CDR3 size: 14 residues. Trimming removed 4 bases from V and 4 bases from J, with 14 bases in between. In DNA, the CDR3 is TGCGCCAGCAGCCTCTGGGGGGTGGAGTACGAGCAGTACTTC. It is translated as CASSLWGVEYEQYF.

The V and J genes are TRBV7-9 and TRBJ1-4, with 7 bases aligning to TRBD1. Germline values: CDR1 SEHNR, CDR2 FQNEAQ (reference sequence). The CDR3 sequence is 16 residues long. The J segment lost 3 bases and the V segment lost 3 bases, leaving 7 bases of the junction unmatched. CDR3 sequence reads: CASSLGTAEANEKLFF. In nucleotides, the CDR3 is TGTGCCAGCAGCTTGGGGACAGCAGAGGCTAATGAAAAACTGTTTTTT.

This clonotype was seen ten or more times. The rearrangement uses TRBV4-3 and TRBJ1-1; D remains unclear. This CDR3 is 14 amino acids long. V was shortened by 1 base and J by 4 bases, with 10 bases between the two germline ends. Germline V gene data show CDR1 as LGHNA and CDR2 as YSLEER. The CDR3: CASSQGTASTEAFF. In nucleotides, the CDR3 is TGCGCCAGCAGCCAAGGGACGGCGAGCACTGAAGCTTTCTTT.

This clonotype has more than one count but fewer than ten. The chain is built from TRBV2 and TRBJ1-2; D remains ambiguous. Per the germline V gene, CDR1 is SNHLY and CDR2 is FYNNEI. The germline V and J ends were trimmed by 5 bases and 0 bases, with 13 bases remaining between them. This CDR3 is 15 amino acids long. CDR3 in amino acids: CASSWNLDPNYGYTF. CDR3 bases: TGTGCCAGCAGTTGGAATTTAGATCCTAACTATGGCTACACCTTC.

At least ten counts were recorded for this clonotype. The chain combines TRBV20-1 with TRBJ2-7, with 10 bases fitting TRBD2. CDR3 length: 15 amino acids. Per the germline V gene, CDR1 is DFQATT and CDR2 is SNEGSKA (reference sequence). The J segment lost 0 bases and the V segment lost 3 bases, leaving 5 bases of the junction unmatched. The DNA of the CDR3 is TGCAGTGCTAGGGCCGGACTAGCGGTCTCCTACGAGCAGTACTTC. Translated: CSARAGLAVSYEQYF.

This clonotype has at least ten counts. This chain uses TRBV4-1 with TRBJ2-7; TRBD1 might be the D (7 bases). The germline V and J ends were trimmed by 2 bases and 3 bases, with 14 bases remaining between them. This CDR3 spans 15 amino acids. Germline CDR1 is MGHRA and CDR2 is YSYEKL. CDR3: CASSQSGGTVYEQYF. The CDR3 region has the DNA TGCGCCAGCAGCCAATCAGGGGGGACAGTCTACGAGCAGTACTTC.

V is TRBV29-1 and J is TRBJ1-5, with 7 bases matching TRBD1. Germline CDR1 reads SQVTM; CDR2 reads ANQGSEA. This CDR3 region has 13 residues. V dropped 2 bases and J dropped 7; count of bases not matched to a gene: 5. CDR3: CSVEQGVGQPQHF. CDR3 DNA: TGCAGCGTTGAACAGGGGGTGGGACAGCCCCAGCATTTT.

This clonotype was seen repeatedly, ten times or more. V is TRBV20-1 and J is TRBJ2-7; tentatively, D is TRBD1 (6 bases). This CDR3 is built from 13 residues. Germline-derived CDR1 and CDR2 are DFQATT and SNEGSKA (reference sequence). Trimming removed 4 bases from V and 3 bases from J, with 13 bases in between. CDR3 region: CSAKGTRGYEQYF. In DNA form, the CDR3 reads TGCAGTGCTAAAGGGACCAGGGGCTACGAGCAGTACTTC.

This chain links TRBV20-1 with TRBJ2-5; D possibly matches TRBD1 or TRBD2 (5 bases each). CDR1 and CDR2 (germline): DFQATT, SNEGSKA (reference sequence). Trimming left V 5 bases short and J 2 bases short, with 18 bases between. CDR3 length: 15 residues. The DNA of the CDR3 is TGCAGTGCTGCCCGGGGCGCAGGCGATCAAGAGACCCAGTACTTC. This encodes CSAARGAGDQETQYF.

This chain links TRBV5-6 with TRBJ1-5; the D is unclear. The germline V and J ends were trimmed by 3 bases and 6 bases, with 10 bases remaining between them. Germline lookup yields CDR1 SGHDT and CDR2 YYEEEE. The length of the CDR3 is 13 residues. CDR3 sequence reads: CASSSTLSQPQHF. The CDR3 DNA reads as TGTGCCAGCAGCTCGACTTTGAGTCAGCCCCAGCATTTT.

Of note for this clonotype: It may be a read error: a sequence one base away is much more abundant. This CDR3 is CTSSAGPASDEQYF. As DNA, the CDR3 is TGTACCAGCAGCGCCGGGCCGGCTAGCGACGAGCAGTACTTC. The chain joins TRBV9 to TRBJ2-7, with D perhaps matching TRBD2 (6 bases). CDR1 is SGDLS and CDR2 is YYNGEE in the germline V gene. CDR3 size: 14 residues.

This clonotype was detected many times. The CDR3 bases are TGCAGCGTTGAAGATTTCCGGGCGTCTAATGAGCAGTTCTTC. It encodes CSVEDFRASNEQFF. The chain employs TRBV29-1 and TRBJ2-1; D is undetermined. The V end lost 0 bases, the J end lost 7 bases, and 13 bases lay between the germline ends. The CDR3 length is 14 residues. Germline lookup yields CDR1 SQVTM and CDR2 ANQGSEA.